One sample yielded the 19 T cell receptor beta chains listed below, sequenced in a study of vaccination and CD4 T cells after COVID-19. CD4+ T cells that had been cultured provided DNA sequenced with the Oncomine TCR Beta short-read assay. Genomic DNA was isolated from CD4+ T cells that had been cultured. A single record per CDR3 protein comes from TCRdb applying MiXCR to the PCR reads. The sample has 9,500 to 14,000 distinct CDR3 sequences, around a third seen once. Treatment of the sample: 10-day PBMC culture with coronavirus spike peptide pools or control peptides (ViraFEST assay). According to the study, CD4+ T cells from the unexposed donor were gathered ahead of the COVID-19 pandemic (2011-2018). Their specific antigens are unknown. The sample consisted of CD4+ T cells from blood, cultured in vitro. The receptors were gathered from a human donor in good health.

This clonotype was recorded only once. The chain employs TRBV10-3 and TRBJ1-4, with D maybe TRBD1 (6 bases). Germline V gives CDR1 ENHRY, CDR2 SYGVKD. The CDR3 is 13 residues long. V was cut by 8 bases and J by 6 bases, with 13 bases left in between. CDR3 region: CAIAGAQDEKLFF. Written as DNA, the CDR3 is TGTGCCATCGCAGGGGCACAGGATGAAAAACTGTTTTTT.

The chain employs TRBV14 and TRBJ1-2; D unclear. The CDR3 runs to 13 residues. Between the trimmed V and J ends, which lost 1 base and 7 bases, there was a span of 10 bases. Germline V gene data show CDR1 as SGHDN and CDR2 as FVKESK. This CDR3 reads CASSQVQSSGYTF. In DNA form, the CDR3 reads TGTGCCAGCAGCCAAGTACAGTCTAGTGGCTACACCTTC.

The V gene is TRBV7-3, the J gene TRBJ1-5, with unresolved D. The length of the CDR3 is 13 residues. Trimming removed 1 base at V and 5 bases at J, with 6 bases between. Germline assignment: CDR1 SGHTA and CDR2 FQGTGA. CDR3 residues: CASSLNRDQPQHF. CDR3 nucleotide sequence: TGTGCCAGCAGCTTAAACAGAGATCAGCCCCAGCATTTT.

The chain links TRBV30 to TRBJ1-1; a weak D match, TRBD1 (6 bases). Germline V gene lookup returns CDR1 GTSNPN and CDR2 SVGIG (reference sequence). This CDR3 is built from 13 residues. V lost 2 bases and J 3 bases, leaving 10 bases between the germline ends. The CDR3, as DNA: TGTGCCTGGAGTTGGAGGGGGGACACTGAAGCTTTCTTT. As protein: CAWSWRGDTEAFF.

This clonotype has only a few counts. V is TRBV7-2 and J is TRBJ2-7; the match to TRBD2 covers 10 bases. This CDR3 is built from 15 residues. Germline V gives CDR1 SGHTA, CDR2 FQGNSA. The ends lost 2 bases at V and 6 bases at J; junction bases unmatched: 7. CDR3 amino acids: CASSLNLAGVSEQYF. As DNA, the CDR3 is TGTGCCAGCAGCTTAAATCTAGCGGGAGTATCCGAGCAGTACTTC.

The CDR3 region has the DNA TGTGCCAGCAGAGTACTAGCGGGAGGTTCGTACGAGCAGTACTTC. The encoded protein is CASRVLAGGSYEQYF. The V call is TRBV6-2 or TRBV6-3, the J call TRBJ2-7, with 12 nucleotides matching TRBD2. Germline assignment: CDR1 MNHEY and CDR2 SVGEGT. This CDR3 has 15 residues. The V and J ends lost 6 bases and 4 bases, in that order; junction bases with no gene match: 7.

This clonotype was found a few times. The genes are TRBV19 and TRBJ1-5; D perhaps matches TRBD1 (5 bases). V was cut by 5 bases and J by 6 bases, with 17 bases left in between. CDR3 size: 15 residues. Germline CDR1 and CDR2: LNHDA and SQIVND (reference sequence). The CDR3 spells CASSPGTGRVQPQHF. Here the CDR3 DNA reads TGTGCCAGTAGTCCCGGTACTGGCAGGGTTCAGCCCCAGCATTTT.

The CDR3 sequence is CASSFQRGGAETQYF. CDR3 sequence (DNA): TGTGCCAGCAGTTTCCAGCGGGGGGGGGCCGAGACCCAGTACTTC. The chain links TRBV28 to TRBJ2-5; 10 bases are shared with TRBD2. Germline loops: CDR1 MDHEN, CDR2 SYDVKM. V shed 3 bases and J 5 bases; nucleotides not matched to a gene: 6. CDR3 size: 15 residues.

The rearrangement joins TRBV20-1 to TRBJ2-7, with D perhaps matching TRBD2 (5 bases). V was shortened by 5 bases and J by 4 bases, with 12 bases between the two germline ends. The germline gives CDR1 DFQATT, CDR2 SNEGSKA (reference sequence). The CDR3 covers 12 residues. Here the CDR3 DNA reads TGCAGTGCTTCCCCTACGGGGTACGAGCAGTACTTC. This translates into CSASPTGYEQYF.

This clonotype appeared a few times. This chain uses TRBV6-1 with TRBJ2-7, with a possible D match to TRBD1 (6 bases). Trimming stripped 4 bases from V and 0 bases from J, with 10 bases between. This CDR3 is 14 amino acids long. Germline V CDR1 and CDR2: MNHNS, SASEGT. The CDR3 loop reads CASSANRDSYEQYF. The CDR3 coding sequence is TGTGCCAGCAGTGCCAACAGGGACTCCTACGAGCAGTACTTC.

The rearrangement uses TRBV20-1 and TRBJ1-5; 7 nucleotides line up with TRBD1. CDR1 DFQATT and CDR2 SNEGSKA come from the germline V gene (reference sequence). This CDR3 comprises 13 residues. Losses at the gene ends were 6 bases for V and 2 bases for J; bases not matched to a gene: 4. The CDR3 sequence: CSARGTGNQPQHF. In DNA, the CDR3 is TGCAGTGCCCGTGGGACAGGCAATCAGCCCCAGCATTTT.

This chain links TRBV12-1 with TRBJ1-1. TRBV12-1 is a documented pseudogene. This CDR3 contains 14 residues. The CDR3 loop reads CASSLSWRIAEAFF. CDR3 bases: TGTGCCAGCAGCCTATCATGGAGGATCGCTGAAGCTTTCTTT.

V usage is TRBV2 and J usage is TRBJ2-7; D unclear. The V gene lost 4 bases and the J gene lost 3 bases, with 13 bases spanning the gap. CDR3 length: 14 amino acids. The germline V gene encodes CDR1 SNHLY and CDR2 FYNNEI. For the CDR3, the DNA is TGTGCCAGCAGTGCCCCCCTAGAAGGCTACGAGCAGTACTTC. This codes for CASSAPLEGYEQYF.

The gene calls are TRBV10-3 and TRBJ1-1; D is ambiguous. CDR3 size: 12 residues. Between the trimmed V and J ends, which lost 10 bases and 6 bases, there was a span of 15 bases. CDR1 and CDR2 from the germline V gene are ENHRY and SYGVKD. The CDR3 DNA reads as TGTGCCACATCCGAGGCTCGGGCTGAAGCTTTCTTT. This encodes CATSEARAEAFF.

CDR3 in amino acids: CASSAGQGRTYGYTF. The CDR3 coding sequence is TGTGCCAGCAGCGCGGGACAGGGTAGAACTTATGGCTACACCTTC. The chain joins TRBV5-6 to TRBJ1-2; TRBD1 matches at 9 bases. The ends lost 4 bases at V and 5 bases at J; junction bases unmatched: 9. CDR1 and CDR2 (germline): SGHDT, YYEEEE. The length of the CDR3 is 15 residues.

This clonotype was counted only a few times. The rearrangement links TRBV6-1 to TRBJ1-2, with D unclear. The CDR3 spans 13 residues. The germline V and J ends were trimmed by 10 bases and 4 bases, with 16 bases remaining between them. Germline assignment: CDR1 MNHNS and CDR2 SASEGT. Here the CDR3 reads CANAARPPYGYTF. The CDR3 DNA is TGTGCCAATGCCGCTCGACCCCCCTATGGCTACACCTTC.

The genes are TRBV15 and TRBJ1-2; D remains unclear. The CDR3 sequence is 16 residues long. Germline V gives CDR1 LNHNV, CDR2 YYDKDF (reference sequence). V gave up 0 bases and J gave up 3 bases, with 14 bases separating them. In DNA, the CDR3 is TGTGCCACCAGCAGAGATTTAGGCCGGTTCGACTATGGCTACACCTTC. Translating gives CATSRDLGRFDYGYTF.

This chain joins TRBV4-1 and TRBJ1-2; the D is unclear. CDR1 is MGHRA, CDR2 YSYEKL, per germline. The CDR3 is 13 residues long. The V end was cut by 1 base, the J end by 8 bases, with 11 bases between. The CDR3 loop is CASSQGFYRGYTF. The CDR3 DNA follows: TGCGCCAGCAGCCAAGGGTTTTATCGGGGCTACACCTTC.

V gene TRBV18 combines with J gene TRBJ1-1; TRBD1 is a possible D gene (5 bases). The length of the CDR3 is 14 residues. Germline CDR1 is KGHSH and CDR2 is LQKENI. Trimming shortened V by 6 bases and J by 1 base, and 12 bases separated the two germline ends. CDR3 sequence: CASSQGLPNTEAFF. The CDR3 DNA follows: TGTGCCAGCTCGCAGGGACTTCCGAACACTGAAGCTTTCTTT. Using reference TRBV18 and TRBJ1-1 for the parts outside the CDR3, the full variable domain is NAGVMQNPRHLVRRRGQEARLRCSPMKGHSHVYWYRQLPEEGLKFMVYLQKENIIDESGMPKERFSAEFPKEGPSILRIQQVVRGDSAAYFCASSQGLPNTEAFFGQGTRLTVV.